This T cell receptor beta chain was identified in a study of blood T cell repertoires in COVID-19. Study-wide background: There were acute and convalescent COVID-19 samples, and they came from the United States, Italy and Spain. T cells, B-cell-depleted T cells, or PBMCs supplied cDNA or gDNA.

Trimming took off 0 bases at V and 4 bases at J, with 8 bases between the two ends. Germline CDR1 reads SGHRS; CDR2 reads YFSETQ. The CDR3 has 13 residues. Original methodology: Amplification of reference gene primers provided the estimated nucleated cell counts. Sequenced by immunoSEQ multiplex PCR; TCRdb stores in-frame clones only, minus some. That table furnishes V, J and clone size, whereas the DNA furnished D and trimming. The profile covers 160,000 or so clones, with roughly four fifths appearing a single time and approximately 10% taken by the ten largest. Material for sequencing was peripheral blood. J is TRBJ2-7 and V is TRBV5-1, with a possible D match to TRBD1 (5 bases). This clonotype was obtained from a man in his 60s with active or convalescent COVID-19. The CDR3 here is CASSLAAGYEQYF. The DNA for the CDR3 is TGCGCCAGCAGCTTGGCCGCAGGGTACGAGCAGTACTTC.